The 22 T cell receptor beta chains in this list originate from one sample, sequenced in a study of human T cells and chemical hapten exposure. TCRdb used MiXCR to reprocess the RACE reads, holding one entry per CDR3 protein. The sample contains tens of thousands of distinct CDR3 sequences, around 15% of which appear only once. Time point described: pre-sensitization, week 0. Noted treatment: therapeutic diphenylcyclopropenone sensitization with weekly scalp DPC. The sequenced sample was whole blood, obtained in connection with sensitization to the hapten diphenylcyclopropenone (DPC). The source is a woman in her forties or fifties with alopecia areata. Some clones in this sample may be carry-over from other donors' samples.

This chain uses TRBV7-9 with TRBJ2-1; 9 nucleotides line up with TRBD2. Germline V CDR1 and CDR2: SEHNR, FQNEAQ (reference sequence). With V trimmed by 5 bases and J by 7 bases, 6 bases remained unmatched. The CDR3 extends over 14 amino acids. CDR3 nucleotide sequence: TGTGCCAGCAGCAGAGCGGGAGGATCTAATGAGCAGTTCTTC. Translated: CASSRAGGSNEQFF.

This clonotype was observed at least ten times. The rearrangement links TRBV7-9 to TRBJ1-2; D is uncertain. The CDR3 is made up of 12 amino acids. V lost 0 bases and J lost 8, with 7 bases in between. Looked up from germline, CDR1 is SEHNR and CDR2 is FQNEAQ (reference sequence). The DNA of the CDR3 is TGTGCCAGCAGCTTAGCACGAGGAGGCTACACCTTC. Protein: CASSLARGGYTF.

The CDR3 nucleotides read TGTGCCTGGAGTACCCCAGGGCCCCTCCACTTT. Translated, it gives CAWSTPGPLHF. This rearrangement joins TRBV30 to TRBJ1-6; weak D call: TRBD1 (5 bases). Trimming shortened V by 2 bases and J by 13 bases, and 9 bases separated the two germline ends. Germline V gene lookup returns CDR1 GTSNPN and CDR2 SVGIG (reference sequence). The CDR3 is 11 amino acids.

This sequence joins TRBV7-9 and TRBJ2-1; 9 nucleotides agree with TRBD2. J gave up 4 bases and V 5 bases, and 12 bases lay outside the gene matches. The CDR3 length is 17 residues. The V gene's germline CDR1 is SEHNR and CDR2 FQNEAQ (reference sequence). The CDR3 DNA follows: TGTGCCAGCAGCCCCCCTCCCGGACTAGCGAGATACAATGAGCAGTTCTTC. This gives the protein CASSPPPGLARYNEQFF.

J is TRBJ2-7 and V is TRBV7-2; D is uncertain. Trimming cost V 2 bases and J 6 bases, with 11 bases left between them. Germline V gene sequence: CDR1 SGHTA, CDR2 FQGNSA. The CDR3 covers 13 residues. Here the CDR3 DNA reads TGTGCCAGCAGCTTAAGGCAGACCGTCGAGCAGTACTTC. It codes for CASSLRQTVEQYF.

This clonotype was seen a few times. The CDR3 sequence is CAITGTGDTGELFF. The CDR3 DNA is TGTGCCATCACCGGGACAGGGGACACCGGGGAGCTGTTTTTT. The chain links TRBV28 to TRBJ2-2, with 10 bases lining up with TRBD1. The CDR3 runs 14 residues. The germline gives CDR1 MDHEN, CDR2 SYDVKM. V dropped 10 bases and J dropped 3; count of bases not matched to a gene: 5.

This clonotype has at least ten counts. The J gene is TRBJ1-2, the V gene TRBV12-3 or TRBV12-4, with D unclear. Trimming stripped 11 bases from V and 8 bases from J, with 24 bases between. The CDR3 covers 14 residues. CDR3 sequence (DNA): TGTGCCGAAGGGCCGGGCGTACCTTATGGAGGCTACACCTTC. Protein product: CAEGPGVPYGGYTF.

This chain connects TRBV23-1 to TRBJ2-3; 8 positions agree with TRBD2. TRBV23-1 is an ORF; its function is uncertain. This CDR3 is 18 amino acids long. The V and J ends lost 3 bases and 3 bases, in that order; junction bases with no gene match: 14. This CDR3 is CASSQERRAGDGTDTQYF. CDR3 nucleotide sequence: TGCGCCAGCAGTCAGGAGAGAAGAGCGGGAGACGGGACAGATACGCAGTATTTT.

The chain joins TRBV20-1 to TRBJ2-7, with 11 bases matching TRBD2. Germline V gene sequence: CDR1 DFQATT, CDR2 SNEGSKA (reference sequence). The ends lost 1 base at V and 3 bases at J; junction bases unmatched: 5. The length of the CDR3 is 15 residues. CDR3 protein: CSARGTSGSVYEQYF. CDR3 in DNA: TGCAGTGCTAGAGGTACTAGCGGGAGTGTCTACGAGCAGTACTTC.

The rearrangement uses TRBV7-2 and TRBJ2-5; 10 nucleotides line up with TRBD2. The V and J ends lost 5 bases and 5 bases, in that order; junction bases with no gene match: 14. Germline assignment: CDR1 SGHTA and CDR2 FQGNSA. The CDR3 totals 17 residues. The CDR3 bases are TGTGCCAGCAGCCTCCGCACCTGGACTAGCGGCGTGGAGACCCAGTACTTC. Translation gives CASSLRTWTSGVETQYF.

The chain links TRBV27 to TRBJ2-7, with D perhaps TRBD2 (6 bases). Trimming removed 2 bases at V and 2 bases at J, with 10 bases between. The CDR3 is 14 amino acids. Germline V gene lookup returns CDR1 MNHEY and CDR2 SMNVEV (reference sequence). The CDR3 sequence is CASSLRREPYEQYF. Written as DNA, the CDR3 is TGTGCCAGCAGTTTACGGAGGGAACCCTACGAGCAGTACTTC.

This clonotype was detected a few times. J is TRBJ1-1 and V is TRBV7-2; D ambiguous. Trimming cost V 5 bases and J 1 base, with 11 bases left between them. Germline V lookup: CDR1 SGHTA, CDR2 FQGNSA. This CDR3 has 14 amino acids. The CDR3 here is CASSIQKANTEAFF. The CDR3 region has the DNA TGTGCCAGCAGCATCCAGAAAGCGAACACTGAAGCTTTCTTT.

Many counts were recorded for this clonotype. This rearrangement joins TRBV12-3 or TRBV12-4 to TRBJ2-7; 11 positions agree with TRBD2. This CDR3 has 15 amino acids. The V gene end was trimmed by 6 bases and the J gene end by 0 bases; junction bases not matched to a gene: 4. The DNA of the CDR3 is TGTGCCAGCAGAGCAACTAGCGGGAGCTCCTACGAGCAGTACTTC. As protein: CASRATSGSSYEQYF.

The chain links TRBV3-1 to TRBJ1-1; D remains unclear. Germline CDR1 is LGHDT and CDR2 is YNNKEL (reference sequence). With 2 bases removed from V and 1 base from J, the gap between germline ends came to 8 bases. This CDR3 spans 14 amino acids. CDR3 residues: CASSQFRWNTEAFF. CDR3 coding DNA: TGTGCCAGCAGCCAATTCAGATGGAACACTGAAGCTTTCTTT. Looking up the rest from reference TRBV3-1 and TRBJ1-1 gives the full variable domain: DTAVSQTPKYLVTQMGNDKSIKCEQNLGHDTMYWYKQDSKKFLKIMFSYNNKELIINETVPNRFSPKSPDKAHLNLHINSLELGDSAVYFCASSQFRWNTEAFFGQGTRLTVV.

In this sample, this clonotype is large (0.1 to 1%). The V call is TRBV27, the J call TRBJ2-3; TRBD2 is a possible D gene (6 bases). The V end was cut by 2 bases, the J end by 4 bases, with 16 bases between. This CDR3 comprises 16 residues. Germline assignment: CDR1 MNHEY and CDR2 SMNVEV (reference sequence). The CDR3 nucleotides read TGTGCCAGCAGTTTAAGTGGGGGGAGTATTGCAGATACGCAGTATTTT. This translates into CASSLSGGSIADTQYF.

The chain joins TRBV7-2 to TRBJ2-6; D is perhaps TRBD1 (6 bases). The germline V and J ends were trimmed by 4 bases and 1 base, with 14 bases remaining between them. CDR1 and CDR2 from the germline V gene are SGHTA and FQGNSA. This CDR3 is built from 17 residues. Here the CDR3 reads CASSSQGGGSGANVLTF. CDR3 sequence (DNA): TGTGCCAGCAGCTCACAGGGTGGGGGTTCTGGGGCCAACGTCCTGACTTTC.

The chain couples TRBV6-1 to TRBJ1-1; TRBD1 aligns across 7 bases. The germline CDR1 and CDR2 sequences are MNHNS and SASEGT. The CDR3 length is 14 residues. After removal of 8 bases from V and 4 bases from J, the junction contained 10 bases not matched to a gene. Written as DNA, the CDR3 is TGTGCCAGCGACCGGGACAGTAGTGCCACTGAAGCTTTCTTT. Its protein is CASDRDSSATEAFF.

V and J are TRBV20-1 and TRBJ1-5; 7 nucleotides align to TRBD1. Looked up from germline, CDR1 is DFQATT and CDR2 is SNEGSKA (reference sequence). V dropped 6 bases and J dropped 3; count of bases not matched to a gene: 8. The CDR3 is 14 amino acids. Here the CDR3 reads CSATSTGYNQPQHF. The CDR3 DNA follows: TGCAGTGCGACCTCGACAGGGTACAATCAGCCCCAGCATTTT.

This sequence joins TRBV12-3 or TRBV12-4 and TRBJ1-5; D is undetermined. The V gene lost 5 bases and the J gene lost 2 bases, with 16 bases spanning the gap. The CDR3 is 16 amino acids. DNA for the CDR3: TGTGCCAGCAGTAGCCGTCGGGCGTGGGGCAATCAGCCCCAGCATTTT. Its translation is CASSSRRAWGNQPQHF.

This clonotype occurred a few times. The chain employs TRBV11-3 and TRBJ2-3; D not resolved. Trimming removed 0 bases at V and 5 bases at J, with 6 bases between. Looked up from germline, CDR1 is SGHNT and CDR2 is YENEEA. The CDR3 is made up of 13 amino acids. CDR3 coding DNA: TGTGCCAGCAGCTTAGAAACTATAGATACGCAGTATTTT. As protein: CASSLETIDTQYF.

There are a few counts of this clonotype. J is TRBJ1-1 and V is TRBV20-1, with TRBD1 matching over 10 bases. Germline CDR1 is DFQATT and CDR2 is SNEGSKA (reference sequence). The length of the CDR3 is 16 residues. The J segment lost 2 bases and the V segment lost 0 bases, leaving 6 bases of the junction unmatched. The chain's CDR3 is CSARDRQGAINTEAFF. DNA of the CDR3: TGCAGTGCTAGAGACCGACAGGGGGCCATAAACACTGAAGCTTTCTTT.

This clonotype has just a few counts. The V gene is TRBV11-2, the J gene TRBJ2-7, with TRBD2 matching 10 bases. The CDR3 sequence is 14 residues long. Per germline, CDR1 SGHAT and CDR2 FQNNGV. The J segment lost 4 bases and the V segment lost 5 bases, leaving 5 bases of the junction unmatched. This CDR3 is CASSQREGGYEQYF. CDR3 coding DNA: TGTGCCAGCAGCCAGCGGGAGGGCGGATACGAGCAGTACTTC.